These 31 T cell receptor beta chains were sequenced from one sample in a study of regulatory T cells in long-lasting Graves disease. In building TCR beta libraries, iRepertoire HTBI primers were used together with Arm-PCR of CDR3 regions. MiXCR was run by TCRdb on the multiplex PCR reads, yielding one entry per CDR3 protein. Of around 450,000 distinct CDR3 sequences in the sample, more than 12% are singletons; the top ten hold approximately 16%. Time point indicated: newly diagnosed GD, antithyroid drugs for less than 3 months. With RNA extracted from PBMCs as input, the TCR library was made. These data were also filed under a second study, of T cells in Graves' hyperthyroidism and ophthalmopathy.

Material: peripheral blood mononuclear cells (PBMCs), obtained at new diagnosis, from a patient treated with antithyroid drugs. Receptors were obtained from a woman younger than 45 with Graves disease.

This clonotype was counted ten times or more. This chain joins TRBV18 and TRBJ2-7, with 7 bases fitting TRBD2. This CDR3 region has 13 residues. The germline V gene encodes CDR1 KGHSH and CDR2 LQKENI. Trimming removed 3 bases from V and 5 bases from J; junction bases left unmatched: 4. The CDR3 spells CASSPQRGDEQYF. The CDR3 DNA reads TGTGCCAGCTCACCCCAGCGGGGCGACGAGCAGTACTTC.

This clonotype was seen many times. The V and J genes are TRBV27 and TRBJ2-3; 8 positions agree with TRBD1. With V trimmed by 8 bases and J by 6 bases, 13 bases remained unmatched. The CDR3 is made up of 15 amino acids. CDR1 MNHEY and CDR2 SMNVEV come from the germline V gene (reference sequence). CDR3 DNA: TGTGCCAGCGCTCCTCGGATTCCAGGGGGCGATACGCAGTATTTT. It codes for CASAPRIPGGDTQYF.

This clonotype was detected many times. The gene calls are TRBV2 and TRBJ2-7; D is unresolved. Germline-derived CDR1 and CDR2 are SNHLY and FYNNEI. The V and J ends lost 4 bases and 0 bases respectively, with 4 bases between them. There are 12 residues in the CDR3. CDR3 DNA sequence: TGTGCCAGCAGTGTATCCTCCTACGAGCAGTACTTC. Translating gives CASSVSSYEQYF. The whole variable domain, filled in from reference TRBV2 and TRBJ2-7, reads EPEVTQTPSHQVTQMGQEVILRCVPISNHLYFYWYRQILGQKVEFLVSFYNNEISEKSEIFDDQFSVERPDGSNFTLKIRSTKLEDSAMYFCASSVSSYEQYFGPGTRLTVT.

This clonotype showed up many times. This CDR3 is CASTPREQGFINEQFF. The CDR3 bases are TGTGCCAGCACACCACGGGAACAGGGGTTCATCAATGAGCAGTTCTTC. The rearrangement joins TRBV11-2 to TRBJ2-1; 7 bases agree with TRBD1. V was pared by 7 bases and J by 6 bases, with 15 bases of the junction left unmatched. Germline values: CDR1 SGHAT, CDR2 FQNNGV. This CDR3 is 16 amino acids long.

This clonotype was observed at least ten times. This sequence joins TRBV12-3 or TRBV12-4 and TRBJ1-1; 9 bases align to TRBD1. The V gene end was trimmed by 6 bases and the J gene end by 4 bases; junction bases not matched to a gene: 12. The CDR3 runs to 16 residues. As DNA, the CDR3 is TGTGCCAGCAGATTTAGGACAGGGGTCTCAACCACTGAAGCTTTCTTT. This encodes CASRFRTGVSTTEAFF.

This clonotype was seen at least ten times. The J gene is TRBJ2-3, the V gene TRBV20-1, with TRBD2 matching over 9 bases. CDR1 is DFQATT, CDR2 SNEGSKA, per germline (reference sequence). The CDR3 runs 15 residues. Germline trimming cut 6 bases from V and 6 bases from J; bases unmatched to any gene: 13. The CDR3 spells CSARGVAGGLDTQYF. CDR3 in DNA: TGCAGTGCCCGAGGGGTGGCGGGAGGGCTCGATACGCAGTATTTT.

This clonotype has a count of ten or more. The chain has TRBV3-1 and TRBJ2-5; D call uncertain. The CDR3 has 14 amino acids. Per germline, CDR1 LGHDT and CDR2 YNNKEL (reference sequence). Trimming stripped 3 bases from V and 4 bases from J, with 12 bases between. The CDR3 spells CASSQSGVRETQYF. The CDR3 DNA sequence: TGTGCCAGCAGCCAGTCAGGAGTCCGAGAGACCCAGTACTTC.

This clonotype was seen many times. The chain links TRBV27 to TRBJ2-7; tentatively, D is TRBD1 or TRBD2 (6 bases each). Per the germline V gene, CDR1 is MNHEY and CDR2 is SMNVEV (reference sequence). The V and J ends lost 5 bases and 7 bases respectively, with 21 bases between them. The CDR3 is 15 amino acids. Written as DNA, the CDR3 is TGTGCCAGCAGTAGTTCGGGGGCGGGTTTAGGTGAGCAGTACTTC. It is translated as CASSSSGAGLGEQYF.

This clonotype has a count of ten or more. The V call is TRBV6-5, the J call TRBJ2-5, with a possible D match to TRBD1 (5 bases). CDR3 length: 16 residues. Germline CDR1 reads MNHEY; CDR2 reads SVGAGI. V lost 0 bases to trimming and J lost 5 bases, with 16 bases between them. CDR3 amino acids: CASSYSTSRPGETQYF. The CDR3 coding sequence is TGTGCCAGCAGTTACTCGACGTCCCGCCCAGGGGAGACCCAGTACTTC.

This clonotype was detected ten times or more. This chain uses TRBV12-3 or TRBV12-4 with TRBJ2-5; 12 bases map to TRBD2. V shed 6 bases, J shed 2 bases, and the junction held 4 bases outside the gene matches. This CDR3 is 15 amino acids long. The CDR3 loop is CASRRGTSGQETQYF. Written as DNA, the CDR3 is TGTGCCAGCAGGCGCGGGACTAGCGGGCAAGAGACCCAGTACTTC.

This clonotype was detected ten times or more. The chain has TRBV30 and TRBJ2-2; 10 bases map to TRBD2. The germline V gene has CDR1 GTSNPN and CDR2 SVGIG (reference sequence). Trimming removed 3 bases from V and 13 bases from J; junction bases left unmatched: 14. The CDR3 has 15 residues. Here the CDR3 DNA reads TGTGCCTGGAGCGGTCGGGCTAGCGGGAGAATGAGGCTGTTTTTT. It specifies CAWSGRASGRMRLFF.

The CDR3 coding sequence is TGCGCCAGCAGCGCCGGCAGGTACGAGCAGTACTTC. It translates to CASSAGRYEQYF. V is TRBV5-1 and J is TRBJ2-7, with D hard to call. Trimming shortened V by 4 bases and J by 4 bases, and 9 bases separated the two germline ends. The CDR3 has 12 amino acids. Germline values: CDR1 SGHRS, CDR2 YFSETQ.

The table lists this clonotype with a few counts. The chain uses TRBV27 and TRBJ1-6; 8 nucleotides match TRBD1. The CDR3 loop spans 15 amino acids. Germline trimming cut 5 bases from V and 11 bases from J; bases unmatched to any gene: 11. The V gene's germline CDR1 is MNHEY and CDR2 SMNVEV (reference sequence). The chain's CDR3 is CASSPTGAYTPPLHF. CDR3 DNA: TGTGCCAGCAGTCCGACAGGGGCCTATACCCCACCCCTCCACTTT.

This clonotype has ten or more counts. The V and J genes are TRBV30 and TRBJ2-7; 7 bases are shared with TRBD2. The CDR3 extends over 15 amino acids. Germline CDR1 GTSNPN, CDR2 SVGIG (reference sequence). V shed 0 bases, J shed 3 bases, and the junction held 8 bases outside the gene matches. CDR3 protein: CAWSVGGSSNYEQYF. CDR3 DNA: TGTGCCTGGAGTGTGGGCGGGAGTTCAAACTACGAGCAGTACTTC.

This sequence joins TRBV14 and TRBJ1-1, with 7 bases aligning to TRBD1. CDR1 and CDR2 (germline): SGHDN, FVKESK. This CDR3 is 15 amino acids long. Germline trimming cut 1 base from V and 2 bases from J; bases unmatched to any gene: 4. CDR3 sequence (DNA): TGTGCCAGCAGCCAAGGAGGGACAGCTAACACTGAAGCTTTCTTT. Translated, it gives CASSQGGTANTEAFF.

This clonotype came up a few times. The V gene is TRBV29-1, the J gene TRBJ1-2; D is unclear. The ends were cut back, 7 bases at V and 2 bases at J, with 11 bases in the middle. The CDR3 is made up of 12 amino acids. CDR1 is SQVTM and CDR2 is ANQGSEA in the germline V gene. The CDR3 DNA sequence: TGCAGCGCACAGACAAAGAACTATGGCTACACCTTC. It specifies CSAQTKNYGYTF.

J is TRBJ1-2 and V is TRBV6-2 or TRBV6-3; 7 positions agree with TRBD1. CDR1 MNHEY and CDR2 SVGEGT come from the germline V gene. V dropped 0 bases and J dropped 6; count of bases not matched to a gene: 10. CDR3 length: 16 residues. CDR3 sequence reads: CASSYSGQEGFNGYTF. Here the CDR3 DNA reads TGTGCCAGCAGTTACTCTGGACAGGAGGGGTTCAATGGCTACACCTTC.

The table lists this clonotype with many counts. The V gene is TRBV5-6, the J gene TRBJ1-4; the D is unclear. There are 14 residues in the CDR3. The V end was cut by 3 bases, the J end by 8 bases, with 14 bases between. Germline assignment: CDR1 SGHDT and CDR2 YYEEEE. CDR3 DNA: TGTGCCAGCAGCTCTGCGGGGTTCCCAGAAAAACTGTTTTTT. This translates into CASSSAGFPEKLFF.

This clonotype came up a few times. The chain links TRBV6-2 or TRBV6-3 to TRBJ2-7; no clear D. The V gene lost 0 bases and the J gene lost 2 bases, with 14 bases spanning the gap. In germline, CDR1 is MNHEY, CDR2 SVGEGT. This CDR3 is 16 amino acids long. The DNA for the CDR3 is TGTGCCAGCAGTTACTCGAGTACAGCCCCACCCTACGAGCAGTACTTC. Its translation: CASSYSSTAPPYEQYF.

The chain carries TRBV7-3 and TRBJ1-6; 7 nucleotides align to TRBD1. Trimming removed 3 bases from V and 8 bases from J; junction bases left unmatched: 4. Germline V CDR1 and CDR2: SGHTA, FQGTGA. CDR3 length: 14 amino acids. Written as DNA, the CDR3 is TGTGCCAGCAGCTTCGGGACAGTAGATTCACCCCTCCACTTT. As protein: CASSFGTVDSPLHF.

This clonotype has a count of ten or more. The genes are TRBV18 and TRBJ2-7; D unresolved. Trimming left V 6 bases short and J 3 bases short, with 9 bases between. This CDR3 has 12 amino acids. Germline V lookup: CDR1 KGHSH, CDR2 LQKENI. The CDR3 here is CASSPPSYEQYF. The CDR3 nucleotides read TGTGCCAGCTCCCCCCCGAGCTACGAGCAGTACTTC.

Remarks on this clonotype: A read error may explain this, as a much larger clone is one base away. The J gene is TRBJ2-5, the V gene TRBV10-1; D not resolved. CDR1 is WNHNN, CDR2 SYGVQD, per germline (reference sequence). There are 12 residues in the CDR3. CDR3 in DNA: TGCGGCAGCAGTGACGGCGGAGAGACCCAGTACTTC. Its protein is CGSSDGGETQYF.

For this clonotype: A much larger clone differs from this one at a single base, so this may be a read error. The CDR3: CASSPTEYNEQFF. CDR3 DNA sequence: TGTGCCAGCAGTCCGACAGAGTACAATGAGCAGTTCTTC. The J gene is TRBJ2-1, the V gene TRBV27, with D maybe TRBD1 (5 bases). This CDR3 contains 13 residues. Germline V CDR1 and CDR2: MNHEY, SMNVEV (reference sequence). V shed 5 bases and J shed 4 bases, with 9 bases lying between them.

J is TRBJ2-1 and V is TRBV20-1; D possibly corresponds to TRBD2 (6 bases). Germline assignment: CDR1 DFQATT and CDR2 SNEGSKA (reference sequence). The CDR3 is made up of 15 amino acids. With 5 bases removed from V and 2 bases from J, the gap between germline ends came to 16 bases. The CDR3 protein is CSAFLALSPYNEQFF. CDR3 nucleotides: TGCAGTGCTTTTCTAGCGCTGAGCCCCTACAATGAGCAGTTCTTC.

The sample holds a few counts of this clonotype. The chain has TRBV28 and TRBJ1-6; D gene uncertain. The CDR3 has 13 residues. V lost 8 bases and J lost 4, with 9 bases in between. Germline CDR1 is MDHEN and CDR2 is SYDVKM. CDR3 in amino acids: CASGRAYNSPLHF. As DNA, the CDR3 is TGTGCCAGCGGGCGGGCTTATAATTCACCCCTCCACTTT.

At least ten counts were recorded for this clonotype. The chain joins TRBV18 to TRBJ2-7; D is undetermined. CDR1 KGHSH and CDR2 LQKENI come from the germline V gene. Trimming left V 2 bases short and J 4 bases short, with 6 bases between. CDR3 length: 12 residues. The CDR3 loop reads CASSPTTYEQYF. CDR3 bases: TGTGCCAGCTCACCAACGACTTACGAGCAGTACTTC.

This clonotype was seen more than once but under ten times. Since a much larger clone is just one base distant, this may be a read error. The CDR3: CSVVDLIGWTSKNEQFF. For the CDR3, the DNA is TGCAGCGTTGTAGATCTGATCGGGTGGACTTCAAAGAATGAGCAGTTCTTC. J is TRBJ2-1 and V is TRBV29-1, with D perhaps TRBD2 (5 bases). The germline CDR1 and CDR2 sequences are SQVTM and ANQGSEA. The CDR3 extends over 17 amino acids. Trimming stripped 4 bases from V and 7 bases from J, with 26 bases between.

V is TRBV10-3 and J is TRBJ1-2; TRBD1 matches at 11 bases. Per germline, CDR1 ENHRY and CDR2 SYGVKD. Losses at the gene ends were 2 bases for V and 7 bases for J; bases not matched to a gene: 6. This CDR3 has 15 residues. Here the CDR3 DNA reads TGTGCCATCAGTGAGCCTGGTGGACAGGGGGCTGGCTACACCTTC. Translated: CAISEPGGQGAGYTF.

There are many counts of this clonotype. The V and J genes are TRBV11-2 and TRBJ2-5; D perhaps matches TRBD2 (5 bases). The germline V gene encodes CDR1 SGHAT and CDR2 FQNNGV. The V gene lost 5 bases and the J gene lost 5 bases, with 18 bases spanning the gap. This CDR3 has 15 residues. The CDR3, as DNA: TGTGCCAGCAGCCGACTCGACACCTGGGAGGAGACCCAGTACTTC. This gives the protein CASSRLDTWEETQYF.

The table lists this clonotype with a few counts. The chain's CDR3 is CAWNTGTNTEAFF. The CDR3 nucleotides read TGTGCCTGGAATACAGGGACGAACACTGAAGCTTTCTTT. The gene calls are TRBV30 and TRBJ1-1; D perhaps matches TRBD1 (6 bases). Per germline, CDR1 GTSNPN and CDR2 SVGIG (reference sequence). V was shortened by 4 bases and J by 1 base, with 10 bases between the two germline ends. CDR3 size: 13 residues.

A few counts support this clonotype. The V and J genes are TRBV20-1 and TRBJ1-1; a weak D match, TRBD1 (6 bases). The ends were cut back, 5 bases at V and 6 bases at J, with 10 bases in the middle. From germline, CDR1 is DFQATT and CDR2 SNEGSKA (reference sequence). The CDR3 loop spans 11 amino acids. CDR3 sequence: CSAAQGPEAFF. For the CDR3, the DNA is TGCAGTGCTGCACAGGGCCCTGAAGCTTTCTTT.